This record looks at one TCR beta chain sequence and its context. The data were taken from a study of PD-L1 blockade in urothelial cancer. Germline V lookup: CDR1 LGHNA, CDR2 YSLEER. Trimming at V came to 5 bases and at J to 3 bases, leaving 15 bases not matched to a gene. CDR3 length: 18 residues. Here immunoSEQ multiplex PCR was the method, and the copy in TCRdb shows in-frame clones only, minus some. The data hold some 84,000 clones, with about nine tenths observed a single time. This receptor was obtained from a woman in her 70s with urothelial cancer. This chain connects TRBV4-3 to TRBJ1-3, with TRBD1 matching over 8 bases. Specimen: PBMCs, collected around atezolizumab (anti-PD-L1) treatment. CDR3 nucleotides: TGCGCCAGCAGCAGAGCAGCGTCCCCACAGGGGGGTGGAAACACCATATATTTT. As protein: CASSRAASPQGGGNTIYF.